This TCR beta chain was documented in a study of blood T cell repertoires in COVID-19. Across the study: Acute-phase and convalescent COVID-19 samples originated in the United States, Italy and Spain. PBMCs, B-cell-depleted T cells, or T cells provided the cDNA or gDNA that made up the material.

Authors' methods: Estimated nucleated cell counts came from reference gene primer amplification. The table came from immunoSEQ multiplex PCR; TCRdb's copy has only in-frame clones and leaves some out. V and J calls and clone size are given by that table; D and trimming were obtained from the DNA. The data contain around 70,000 clones, approximately 80% of them seen just once; the ten biggest clones take up around 6.3%. Germline assignment: CDR1 MGHRA and CDR2 YSYEKL. This CDR3 comprises 22 residues. Trimming at V came to 4 bases and at J to 5 bases, leaving 25 bases not matched to a gene. The source of this sequence is a man aged 55 to 70 with acute or convalescent COVID-19. This rearrangement joins TRBV4-1 to TRBJ2-3; TRBD1 matches at 12 bases. The material sequenced was peripheral blood. The CDR3 DNA sequence: TGCGCCAGCAGCCGACTAGTGCCGGGACAGGGGGCCGCGGGACTAGAGGTAGATACGCAGTATTTT. This encodes CASSRLVPGQGAAGLEVDTQYF.